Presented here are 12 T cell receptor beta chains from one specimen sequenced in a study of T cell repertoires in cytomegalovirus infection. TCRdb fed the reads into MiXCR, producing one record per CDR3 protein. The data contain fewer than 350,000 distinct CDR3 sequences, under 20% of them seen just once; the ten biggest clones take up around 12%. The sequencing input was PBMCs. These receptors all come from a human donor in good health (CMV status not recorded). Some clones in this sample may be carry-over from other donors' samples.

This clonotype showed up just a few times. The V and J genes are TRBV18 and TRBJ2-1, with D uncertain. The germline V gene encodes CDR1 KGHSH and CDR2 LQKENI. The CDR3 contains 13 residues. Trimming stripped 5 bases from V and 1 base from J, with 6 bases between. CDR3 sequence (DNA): TGTGCCAGCTCAAAGGATTCCTACAATGAGCAGTTCTTC. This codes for CASSKDSYNEQFF. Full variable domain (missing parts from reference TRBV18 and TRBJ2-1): NAGVMQNPRHLVRRRGQEARLRCSPMKGHSHVYWYRQLPEEGLKFMVYLQKENIIDESGMPKERFSAEFPKEGPSILRIQQVVRGDSAAYFCASSKDSYNEQFFGPGTRLTVL.

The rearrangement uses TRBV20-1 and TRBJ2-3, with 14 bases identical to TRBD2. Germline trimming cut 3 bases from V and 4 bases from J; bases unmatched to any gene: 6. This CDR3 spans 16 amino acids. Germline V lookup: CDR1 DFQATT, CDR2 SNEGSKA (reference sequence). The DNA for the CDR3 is TGCAGTGCTAGTAGACTAGCGGGGGGGCCTTCAGATACGCAGTATTTT. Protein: CSASRLAGGPSDTQYF.

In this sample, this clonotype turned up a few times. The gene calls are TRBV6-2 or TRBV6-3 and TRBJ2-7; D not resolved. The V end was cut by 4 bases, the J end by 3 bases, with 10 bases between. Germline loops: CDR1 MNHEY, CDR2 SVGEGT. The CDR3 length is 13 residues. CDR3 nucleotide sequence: TGTGCCAGCAGTTCCCCGGCTGACTACGAGCAGTACTTC. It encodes CASSSPADYEQYF.

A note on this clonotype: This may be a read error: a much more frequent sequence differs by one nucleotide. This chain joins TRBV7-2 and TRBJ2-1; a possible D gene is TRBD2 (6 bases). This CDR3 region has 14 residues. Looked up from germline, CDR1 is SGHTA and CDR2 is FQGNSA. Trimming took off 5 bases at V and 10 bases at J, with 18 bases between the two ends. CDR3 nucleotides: TGTGCCAGCAGCCCCGGGACTTGCGGGACCGAGCAGTTCTTC. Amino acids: CASSPGTCGTEQFF. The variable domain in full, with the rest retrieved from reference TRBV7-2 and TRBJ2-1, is GAGVSQSPSNKVTEKGKDVELRCDPISGHTALYWYRQSLGQGLEFLIYFQGNSAPDKSGLPSDRFSAERTGGSVSTLTIQRTQQEDSAVYLCASSPGTCGTEQFFGPGTRLTVL.

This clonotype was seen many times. The CDR3 protein is CASSLVGATDTQYF. Here the CDR3 DNA reads TGTGCCAGCAGCTTAGTAGGGGCCACAGATACGCAGTATTTT. The rearrangement joins TRBV7-2 to TRBJ2-3, with D perhaps TRBD1 (5 bases). Looked up from germline, CDR1 is SGHTA and CDR2 is FQGNSA. Deletions cut 1 base from V and 2 bases from J, with 7 bases between. The CDR3 runs to 14 residues.

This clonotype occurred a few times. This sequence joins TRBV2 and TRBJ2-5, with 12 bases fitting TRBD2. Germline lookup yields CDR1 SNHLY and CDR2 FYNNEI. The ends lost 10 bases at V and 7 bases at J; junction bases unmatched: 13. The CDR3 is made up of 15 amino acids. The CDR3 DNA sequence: TGTGCCAACGGGGGAGGACTAGCGGGGTATGGGACCCAGTACTTC. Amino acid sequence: CANGGGLAGYGTQYF.

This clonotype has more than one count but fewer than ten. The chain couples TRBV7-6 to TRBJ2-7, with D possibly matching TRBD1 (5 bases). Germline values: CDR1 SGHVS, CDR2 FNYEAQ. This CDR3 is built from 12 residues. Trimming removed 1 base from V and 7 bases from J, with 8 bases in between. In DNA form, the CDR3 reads TGTGCCAGCAGCTTAGTGGGGCGGGAGCAGTACTTC. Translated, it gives CASSLVGREQYF.

CDR3 coding DNA: TGTGCCAGCAGCCAAGACCTCGGACGGATTAACTATGGCTACACCTTC. This sequence encodes CASSQDLGRINYGYTF. The J gene is TRBJ1-2, the V gene TRBV4-2, with unresolved D. Germline CDR1 reads LGHNA; CDR2 reads YNFKEQ. The CDR3 sequence is 16 residues long. Trimming removed 0 bases from V and 1 base from J, with 12 bases in between.

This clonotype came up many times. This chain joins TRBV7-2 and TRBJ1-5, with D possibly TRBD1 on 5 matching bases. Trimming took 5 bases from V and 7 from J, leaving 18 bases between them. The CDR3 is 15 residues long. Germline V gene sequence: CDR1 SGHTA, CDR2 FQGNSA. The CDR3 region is CASSPAAGRDQPQHF. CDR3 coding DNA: TGTGCCAGCAGCCCTGCGGCGGGACGGGACCAGCCCCAGCATTTT.

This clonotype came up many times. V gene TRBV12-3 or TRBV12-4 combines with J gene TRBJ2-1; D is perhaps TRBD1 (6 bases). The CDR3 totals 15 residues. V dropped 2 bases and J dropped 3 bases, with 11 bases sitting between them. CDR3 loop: CASSLMGQGYNEQFF. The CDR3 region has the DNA TGTGCCAGCAGTTTAATGGGACAAGGCTACAATGAGCAGTTCTTC.

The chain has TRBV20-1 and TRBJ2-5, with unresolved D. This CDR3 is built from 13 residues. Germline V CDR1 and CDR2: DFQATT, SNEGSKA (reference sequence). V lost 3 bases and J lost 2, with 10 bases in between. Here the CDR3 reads CSASFRIQETQYF. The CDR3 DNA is TGCAGTGCTAGTTTTCGGATACAAGAGACCCAGTACTTC.

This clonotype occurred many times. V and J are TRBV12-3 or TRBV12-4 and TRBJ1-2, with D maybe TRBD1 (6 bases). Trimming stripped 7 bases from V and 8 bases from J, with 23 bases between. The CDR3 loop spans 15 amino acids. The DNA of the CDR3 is TGTGCCAGCACCCCTGGGCAGGGGCGGACGGTCGGCTACACCTTC. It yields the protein CASTPGQGRTVGYTF.